The clone carrying this T cell receptor (beta chain) has just one count. The antigen remains undetermined. The junction and the germline gene differ at one end; a read error may be behind it. No cell sorting was done before RNA was extracted from the tissue. Donors were chemotherapy-naive, newly diagnosed lung cancer surgical patients in China, August–late 2014. The data stem from a study of tumor and adjacent non-tumor tissue in lung cancer. Three rounds of nested PCR, following a modified ARM-PCR protocol, produced the TCRbeta library. TCRdb re-called the multiplex PCR reads with MiXCR, one entry per CDR3 protein. The data show under 100,000 distinct CDR3 sequences, roughly 75% seen once. This CDR3 spans 11 amino acids. The germline V gene encodes CDR1 MRHNA and CDR2 SNTAGT. Study conclusions and caveats: Significantly higher TCR diversity was found in tumor than normal lung.

This TCR derives from a woman between 70 and 85 years old with non-small cell lung cancer. Input material: lung tumor tissue. J is TRBJ2-1 and V is TRBV6-4; a possible D gene is TRBD2 (5 bases). The CDR3 reads CASPGGLEQFF. For the CDR3, the DNA is TGCGCCAGCCCAGGCGGACTCGAGCAGTTCTTC.